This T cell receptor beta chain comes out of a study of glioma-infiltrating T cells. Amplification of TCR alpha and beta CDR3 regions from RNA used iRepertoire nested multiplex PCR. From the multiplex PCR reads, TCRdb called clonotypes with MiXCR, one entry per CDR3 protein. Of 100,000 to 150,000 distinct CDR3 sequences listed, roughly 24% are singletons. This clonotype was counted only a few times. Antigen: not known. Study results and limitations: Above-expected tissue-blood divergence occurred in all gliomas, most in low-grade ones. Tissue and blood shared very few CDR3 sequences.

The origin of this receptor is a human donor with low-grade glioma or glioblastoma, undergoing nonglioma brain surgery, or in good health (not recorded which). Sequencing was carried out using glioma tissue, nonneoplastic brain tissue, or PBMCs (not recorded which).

The CDR3 spells CASSQVGPGRETQYF. The DNA of the CDR3 is TGTGCCAGCAGCCAAGTGGGTCCGGGCAGGGAGACCCAGTACTTC. This chain links TRBV4-2 with TRBJ2-5, with D uncertain. The ends were cut back, 1 base at V and 5 bases at J, with 14 bases in the middle. The CDR3 totals 15 residues. CDR1 and CDR2 from the germline V gene are LGHNA and YNFKEQ.